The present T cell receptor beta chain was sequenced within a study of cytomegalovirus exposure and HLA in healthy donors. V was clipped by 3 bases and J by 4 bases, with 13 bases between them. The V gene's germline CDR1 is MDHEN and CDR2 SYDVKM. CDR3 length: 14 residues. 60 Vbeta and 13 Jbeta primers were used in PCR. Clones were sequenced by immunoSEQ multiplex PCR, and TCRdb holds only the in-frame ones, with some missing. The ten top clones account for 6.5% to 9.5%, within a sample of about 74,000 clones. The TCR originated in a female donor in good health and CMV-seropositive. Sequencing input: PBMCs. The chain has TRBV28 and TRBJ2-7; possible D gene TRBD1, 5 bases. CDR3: CASSFPDSRYEQYF. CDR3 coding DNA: TGTGCCAGCAGTTTCCCCGACAGCCGATACGAGCAGTACTTC.